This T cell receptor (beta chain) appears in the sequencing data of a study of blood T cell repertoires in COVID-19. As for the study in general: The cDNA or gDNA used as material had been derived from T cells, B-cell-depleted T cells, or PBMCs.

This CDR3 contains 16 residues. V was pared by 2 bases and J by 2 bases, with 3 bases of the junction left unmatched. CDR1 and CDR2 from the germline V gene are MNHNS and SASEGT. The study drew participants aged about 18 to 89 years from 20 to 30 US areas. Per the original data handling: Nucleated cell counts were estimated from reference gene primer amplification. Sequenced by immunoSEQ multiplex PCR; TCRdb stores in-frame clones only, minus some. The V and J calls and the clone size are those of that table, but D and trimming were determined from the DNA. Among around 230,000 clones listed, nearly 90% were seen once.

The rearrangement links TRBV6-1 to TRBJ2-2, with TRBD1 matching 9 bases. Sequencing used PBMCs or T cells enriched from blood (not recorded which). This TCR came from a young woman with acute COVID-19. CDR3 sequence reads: CASSEKGQGNTGELFF. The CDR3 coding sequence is TGTGCCAGCAGTGAAAAGGGACAGGGTAACACCGGGGAGCTGTTTTTT.